This paragraph reports one T cell receptor (beta chain). The data are from a study of T-cell memory formation after mild COVID-19. TCRdb recomputed calls from the 5' RACE reads with MiXCR, one row per CDR3 protein. The table lists some 88,000 distinct CDR3 sequences, approximately 23% of them singletons. The CDR3 sequence is 15 residues long. The germline CDR1 and CDR2 sequences are LGHNA and YSLEER. Deletions cut 1 base from V and 3 bases from J, with 9 bases between. The sequenced sample was PBMCs or a T cell subset sorted from them (not recorded which). This TCR derives from a young man who had mild COVID-19 (a few samples of this study predate the infection). Cell type and time point are not known. The rearrangement joins TRBV4-3 to TRBJ1-4; D remains unclear. CDR3 in DNA: TGCGCCAGCAGCCAAGGGCTTGGCGCTAATGAAAAACTGTTTTTT. It translates to CASSQGLGANEKLFF.